The 6 T cell receptor beta chains given below trace back to one sample, sequenced in a study of T cells expressing NK-cell markers. From the 5' RACE reads, TCRdb lists one entry per CDR3 protein and no DNA. The listing records about 550,000 distinct CDR3 sequences. The sequencing sample was made of blood T cells: a sorted CD56 or NKG2C T cell subset, CD4+ or CD8+ T cells, or bulk PBMC T cells (not recorded which). The receptors originated from a man between 18 and 29 years old in good health.

The chain uses TRBV6-1 and TRBJ1-5. This CDR3 contains 14 residues. Germline-derived CDR1 and CDR2 are MNHNS and SASEGT. CDR3: CATGRRASNQPQHF.

The chain is built from TRBV27 and TRBJ2-7; with no DNA, the TCRdb D assignment of TRBD1 cannot be verified. The germline V gene encodes CDR1 MNHEY and CDR2 SMNVEV (reference sequence). This CDR3 spans 15 amino acids. The CDR3 here is CASSLFGTEYHEQYF.

The rearrangement links TRBV29-1 to TRBJ1-3; the D call of TRBD1 rests on TCRdb alone, since no DNA is present to check it. The CDR3 contains 14 residues. Germline CDR1 is SQVTM and CDR2 is ANQGSEA. CDR3 sequence: CSATTVHSGNTIYF.

V usage is TRBV12-3 or TRBV12-4 and J usage is TRBJ2-7; absent DNA, TCRdb's TRBD1 call cannot be checked. This CDR3 comprises 14 residues. This CDR3 is CASSRAGTVYEQYF.

The rearrangement links TRBV12-3 or TRBV12-4 to TRBJ2-2. CDR3 length: 13 amino acids. This CDR3 is CASSSGYTGELFF.

The V gene is TRBV20-1, the J gene TRBJ2-7; as DNA is missing, the TRBD2 call by TCRdb cannot be tested. Germline V gene lookup returns CDR1 DFQATT and CDR2 SNEGSKA (reference sequence). This CDR3 region has 15 residues. The CDR3 reads CSAQSGGSASYEQYF.